Shown below are 13 T cell receptor beta chains from a single sample sequenced in a study of early T cells in non-severe SARS-CoV-2 infection. One entry per CDR3 protein results from TCRdb running MiXCR on the 5' RACE reads. The data hold some 57,000 distinct CDR3 sequences, with around 10% observed a single time. The sequencing here drew on whole blood, taken at baseline. The receptor set was obtained from an adult who was a healthcare worker with PCR-confirmed SARS-CoV-2 infection or an uninfected control (not recorded which).

This clonotype was found a few times. The CDR3 is CASSQVGLIGGRRTSDRNIQYF. The CDR3 nucleotides read TGTGCCAGCAGCCAAGTGGGACTTATTGGCGGGAGAAGAACTAGTGATCGGAACATTCAGTACTTC. J is TRBJ2-4 and V is TRBV3-1; TRBD2 aligns across 7 bases. With 1 base clipped from V and 7 bases from J, the junction kept 28 bases outside the gene matches. CDR3 length equals 22 residues. Germline CDR1 reads LGHDT; CDR2 reads YNNKEL (reference sequence).

In this sample, this clonotype turned up many times. The chain couples TRBV5-5 to TRBJ2-7; D unresolved. Germline lookup yields CDR1 SGHKS and CDR2 YYEKEE (reference sequence). There are 13 residues in the CDR3. V shed 5 bases and J shed 4 bases, with 13 bases lying between them. The CDR3 loop reads CASRLFASYEQYF. The CDR3 DNA sequence: TGTGCCAGCAGGCTCTTTGCCTCGTACGAGCAGTACTTC.

The chain is built from TRBV12-3 or TRBV12-4 and TRBJ2-1, with D hard to call. V was pared by 5 bases and J by 0 bases, with 11 bases between. This CDR3 has 15 amino acids. CDR3 residues: CASSNQVFSYNEQFF. The CDR3 DNA reads TGTGCCAGCAGTAACCAGGTATTCTCCTACAATGAGCAGTTCTTC.

This chain connects TRBV9 to TRBJ2-3, with D unresolved. The CDR3 has 15 residues. V lost 5 bases and J 0 bases, leaving 13 bases between the germline ends. Germline CDR1 SGDLS, CDR2 YYNGEE. The CDR3 nucleotides read TGTGCCAGCAGTGGCCCTAGTTGGAGCACAGATACGCAGTATTTT. Amino acids: CASSGPSWSTDTQYF.

The genes are TRBV11-2 and TRBJ1-1; D call uncertain. The V and J ends lost 2 bases and 5 bases respectively, with 12 bases between them. This CDR3 comprises 14 residues. Germline lookup yields CDR1 SGHAT and CDR2 FQNNGV. The CDR3 reads CASSLTGGRTEAFF. CDR3 sequence (DNA): TGTGCCAGCAGCTTAACTGGTGGCAGGACTGAAGCTTTCTTT.

This clonotype was seen at least ten times. This chain joins TRBV4-1 and TRBJ2-6; 10 positions agree with TRBD1. Per the germline V gene, CDR1 is MGHRA and CDR2 is YSYEKL. V trimming: 4 bases; J trimming: 3 bases; junction bases outside the gene matches: 6. This CDR3 has 17 residues. CDR3 nucleotides: TGCGCCAGCAGCCCCCGACAGGGGGCGCGTGGGGCCAACGTCCTGACTTTC. It is translated as CASSPRQGARGANVLTF.

This clonotype was counted a few times. The chain recombines TRBV27 with TRBJ2-5, with D perhaps matching TRBD2 (6 bases). The CDR3 is 13 residues long. Trimming cost V 8 bases and J 7 bases, with 17 bases left between them. The germline CDR1 and CDR2 sequences are MNHEY and SMNVEV (reference sequence). CDR3 DNA: TGTGCCAGCTACCAAGGGGCCGGGGGGACCCAGTACTTC. This gives the protein CASYQGAGGTQYF.

The chain links TRBV4-1 to TRBJ2-3; TRBD1 matches 9 bases. With 3 bases clipped from V and 12 bases from J, the junction kept 7 bases outside the gene matches. The CDR3 is 13 residues long. Germline values: CDR1 MGHRA, CDR2 YSYEKL. The CDR3 sequence: CASSQAQGAQQYF. The CDR3, as DNA: TGCGCCAGCAGCCAGGCACAGGGGGCCCAACAGTATTTT.

This clonotype appeared a few times. The chain joins TRBV29-1 to TRBJ2-7; D is perhaps TRBD1 (7 bases). The CDR3 length is 14 residues. With 5 bases removed from V and 2 bases from J, the gap between germline ends came to 16 bases. Looked up from germline, CDR1 is SQVTM and CDR2 is ANQGSEA. DNA of the CDR3: TGCAGCGTTAAGGAGGGGGCGGTTGCCTACGAGCAGTACTTC. Its protein product is CSVKEGAVAYEQYF.

This clonotype occurred a few times. The rearrangement joins TRBV29-1 to TRBJ2-1; D remains ambiguous. This CDR3 comprises 13 residues. Trimming left V 7 bases short and J 1 base short, with 11 bases between. Germline V gene lookup returns CDR1 SQVTM and CDR2 ANQGSEA. The CDR3, as DNA: TGCAGCGGGAGCCTTTCATCCTACAATGAGCAGTTCTTC. It yields the protein CSGSLSSYNEQFF.

In this sample, this clonotype turned up a few times. The chain recombines TRBV30 with TRBJ2-7; perhaps TRBD1 as D (6 bases). Trimming pared 0 bases from V and 2 bases from J, leaving 11 bases between. The CDR3 consists of 14 residues. The germline V gene encodes CDR1 GTSNPN and CDR2 SVGIG (reference sequence). CDR3 DNA: TGTGCCTGGAGTGTAGGTGCAGGGGCCTACGAGCAGTACTTC. It encodes CAWSVGAGAYEQYF.

This clonotype was seen a handful of times. This sequence joins TRBV30 and TRBJ2-7, with TRBD2 matching 10 bases. V was clipped by 0 bases and J by 3 bases; unmatched bases: 2. There are 14 residues in the CDR3. Germline-derived CDR1 and CDR2 are GTSNPN and SVGIG (reference sequence). Here the CDR3 reads CAWSVLAGNYEQYF. The CDR3 DNA reads TGTGCCTGGAGTGTACTAGCGGGAAACTACGAGCAGTACTTC.

This clonotype has a count of ten or more. This chain uses TRBV9 with TRBJ2-3; D uncertain. Looked up from germline, CDR1 is SGDLS and CDR2 is YYNGEE. V was clipped by 0 bases and J by 2 bases, with 7 bases between them. The CDR3 loop spans 14 amino acids. The CDR3 sequence: CASSVGPITDTQYF. In DNA form, the CDR3 reads TGTGCCAGCAGCGTAGGGCCGATCACAGATACGCAGTATTTT.